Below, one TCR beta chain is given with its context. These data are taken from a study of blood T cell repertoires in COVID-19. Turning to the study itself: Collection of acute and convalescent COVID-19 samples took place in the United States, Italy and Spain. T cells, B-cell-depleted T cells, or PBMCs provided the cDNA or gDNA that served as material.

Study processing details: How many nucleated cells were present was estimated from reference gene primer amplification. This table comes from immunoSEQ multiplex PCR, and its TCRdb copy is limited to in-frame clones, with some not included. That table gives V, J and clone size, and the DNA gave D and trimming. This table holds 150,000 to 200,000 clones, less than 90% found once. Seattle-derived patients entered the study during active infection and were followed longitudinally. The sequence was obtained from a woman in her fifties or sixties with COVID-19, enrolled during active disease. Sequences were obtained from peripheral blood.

In DNA form, the CDR3 reads TGTGCCAGCAGTTCCTTCCAGGGTGTAGAGCAGTACTTC. The encoded protein is CASSSFQGVEQYF. This sequence joins TRBV7-9 and TRBJ2-7; tentative D call: TRBD1 (5 bases). Germline CDR1 and CDR2: SEHNR and FQNEAQ (reference sequence). The CDR3 runs 13 residues. Trimming pared 6 bases from V and 7 bases from J, leaving 16 bases between.